The rows below give T cell receptor beta chains drawn from one sample of a study of cytomegalovirus exposure and HLA in healthy donors. Produced via immunoSEQ multiplex PCR; TCRdb's table is partial and in-frame only. The sample carries about 120,000 clones, more than 75% recorded once. Sequenced sample: PBMCs. These receptors came from a woman younger than 35 in good health and CMV-seropositive. CDR3s include the opening cysteine and the closing phenylalanine or tryptophan. D genes are given only for firm matches. For some rows the clone size is stated as once, few or many, or as a class when expanded; others skip it.

j_gene,v_gene,d_gene,abundance,CDR3nt,CDR3aa
TRBJ1-1,TRBV10-3,TRBD1,NA,TGTGCCATCGGACAGGGGACGAAGAACACTGAAGCTTTCTTT,CAIGQGTKNTEAFF
TRBJ2-3,TRBV28,TRBD2,NA,TGTGCCAGCAGATCGACTAGCGCTAGCACAGATACGCAGTATTTT,CASRSTSASTDTQYF
TRBJ1-4,TRBV28,NA,NA,TGTGCCAGCAGTTTGAGGTTACCCGCCGGGGCTAATGAAAAACTGTTTTTT,CASSLRLPAGANEKLFF
TRBJ2-7,TRBV7-2,TRBD2,NA,TGTGCCAGCAGAGGCGGGGGGAGCTCCTACGAGCAGTACTTC,CASRGGGSSYEQYF
TRBJ1-1,TRBV19,TRBD1,NA,TGTGCCAGTAGTTGGACAGGGGAAGCTTTCTTT,CASSWTGEAFF
TRBJ2-7,TRBV5-8,TRBD1,NA,TGTGCCAGCAGCCAGGACAGGGGGTACGAGCAGTACTTC,CASSQDRGYEQYF
TRBJ2-7,TRBV5-5,NA,NA,TGTGCCAGCAGCGCCAGGTTCTCCTACGAGCAGTACTTC,CASSARFSYEQYF
TRBJ2-1,TRBV11-2,NA,NA,TGTGCCAGCAGCTTAGCCCGAAGTGGGCTGTTCTTC,CASSLARSGLFF
TRBJ2-7,TRBV11-3,TRBD2,NA,TGTGCCAGCAGCTCATATTATACCGGGACTAGCTCCTACGAGCAGTACTTC,CASSSYYTGTSSYEQYF
TRBJ2-1,TRBV9,TRBD2,NA,TGTGCCAGCAGCGCGGGGACTACTAATGAGCAGTTCTTC,CASSAGTTNEQFF
TRBJ1-1,TRBV19,TRBD1,NA,TGTGCCAGTAGTTCCAGACAGGGGGCCTTCGTCACTGAAGCTTTCTTT,CASSSRQGAFVTEAFF
TRBJ2-7,TRBV25-1,NA,NA,TGTGCCAGCAGCCCAGGGGTCGGCTACGAGCAGTACTTC,CASSPGVGYEQYF
TRBJ2-3,TRBV15,NA,few,TGTGCCACCAGCAGAGGAAGACAGGCCTCCACAGATACGCAGTATTTT,CATSRGRQASTDTQYF
TRBJ1-2,TRBV7-8,TRBD1,NA,TGTGCCAGCAGCCAGACGGGACAGGAGACTTACTATGGCTACACCTTC,CASSQTGQETYYGYTF
TRBJ2-7,TRBV2,TRBD1,few,TGTGCCAGCAAGGGGACAGGGCAGCTCTACGAGCAGTACTTC,CASKGTGQLYEQYF
TRBJ1-4,TRBV28,NA,NA,TGTGCCAGCGGGGTTAGTCGGGGGGCGCGGGAAAAACTGTTTTTT,CASGVSRGAREKLFF
TRBJ1-1,TRBV5-1,NA,once,TGCGCCAGCACTCAATTGGGGGGCACTGAAGCTTTCTTT,CASTQLGGTEAFF
TRBJ1-3,TRBV2,NA,NA,TGTGCCAGCTCCCCTCCGGCAGGCCGCTTGTCTGGAAACACCATATATTTT,CASSPPAGRLSGNTIYF
TRBJ2-3,TRBV4-1,TRBD2,NA,TGCGCCAGCAGCCAAGATCTGACTAGCGGGGTTTTTAGCACAGATACGCAGTATTTT,CASSQDLTSGVFSTDTQYF
TRBJ1-2,TRBV6-5,TRBD1,NA,TGTGCCAGCAGTTCCCCGACAGGGGGCGTATTAGGCTACACCTTC,CASSSPTGGVLGYTF
TRBJ2-7,TRBV18,NA,NA,TGTGCCAGCTCACCAGGCAGGGGCCAACCCTACGAGCAGTACTTC,CASSPGRGQPYEQYF
TRBJ2-3,TRBV2,TRBD1,NA,TGTGCCAGTGGTGCGGACAGGGGATCAGATACGCAGTATTTT,CASGADRGSDTQYF
TRBJ2-3,TRBV2,TRBD2,NA,TGTGCCAGCAGTGTCCCTAGCGGGGGTTCACCAGACAGAGATACGCAGTATTTT,CASSVPSGGSPDRDTQYF
TRBJ1-4,TRBV6-1,TRBD1,NA,TGTGCCAGCAGTCGGGACAGCCATAATGAAAAACTGTTTTTT,CASSRDSHNEKLFF
TRBJ2-1,TRBV4-2,TRBD2,once,TGTGCCAGCAGCCCGGCGGGGGGGACTTACAATGAGCAGTTCTTC,CASSPAGGTYNEQFF
TRBJ2-1,TRBV6-5,TRBD2,NA,TGTGCCAGCAGTTACTCCTTTGCGGGAGGCGATAATGAGCAGTTCTTC,CASSYSFAGGDNEQFF
TRBJ1-5,TRBV9,NA,once,TGTGCCAGCAGCCCCGTTGGAGGGAGCGGTCAGCCCCAGCATTTT,CASSPVGGSGQPQHF
TRBJ2-3,TRBV10-2,TRBD2,NA,TGCGCCAGCAGTGTGCCAGCGGGGGGGCCAGATACGCAGTATTTT,CASSVPAGGPDTQYF
TRBJ2-7,TRBV4-2,NA,NA,TGTGCCAGCAGCCAAGCTTATACTTTTGAGCAGTACTTC,CASSQAYTFEQYF
TRBJ1-1,TRBV2,NA,NA,TGTGCCAGCAGTGAAGCCGCGGCGGTCGCTCCAGCTTTCTTT,CASSEAAAVAPAFF
TRBJ1-5,TRBV30,NA,once,TGTGCCTGGAGTTCAGGGGGCAATCAGCCCCAGCATTTT,CAWSSGGNQPQHF
TRBJ1-4,TRBV9,NA,NA,TGTGCCAGCAGCGTAGAGGGGTTGAAGAATGAAAAACTGTTTTTT,CASSVEGLKNEKLFF
TRBJ1-5,TRBV28,NA,once,TGTGCCAGCAGACACGAGGCGGGCCAGCCCCAGCATTTT,CASRHEAGQPQHF
TRBJ2-1,TRBV19,NA,once,TGTGCCAGTAGTATAGGGGGGCAGGACCTTGTCTTC,CASSIGGQDLVF
TRBJ1-1,TRBV7-9,NA,NA,TGTGCCAGCAGCTTTGGGAGCACCCGTATGAACACTGAAGCTTTCTTT,CASSFGSTRMNTEAFF
TRBJ1-2,TRBV30,NA,NA,TGTGCCTGGAGTGCCTCGAACTATGGCTACACCTTC,CAWSASNYGYTF
TRBJ2-1,TRBV27,NA,NA,TGTGCCAGCAGTTCCCCGGTAACGTGGAATGAGCAGTTCTTC,CASSSPVTWNEQFF
TRBJ2-3,TRBV7-2,TRBD2,NA,TGTGCCAGCAGCTTAACCCGACTAGCGGGAGGTAGCCCAGATACGCAGTATTTT,CASSLTRLAGGSPDTQYF
TRBJ2-2,TRBV11-3,TRBD1,NA,TGTGCCAGCAGGAGACAGGGGAGTACCGGGGAGCTGTTTTTT,CASRRQGSTGELFF
TRBJ1-1,TRBV5-1,NA,NA,TGCGCCAGCAGCATTCGGACAGACACTGAAGCTTTCTTT,CASSIRTDTEAFF
TRBJ2-7,TRBV11-2,NA,NA,TGTGCCAGCAGCTTCGGCAGGGACTACGAGCAGTACTTC,CASSFGRDYEQYF
TRBJ1-4,TRBV5-6,TRBD1,NA,TGTGCCAGCAGACCACAGGGGACAACTAATGAAAAACTGTTTTTT,CASRPQGTTNEKLFF
TRBJ1-2,TRBV19,TRBD1,NA,TGTGCCAGTAGTCCTATTGGACAGGGGTTTTATGGCTACACCTTC,CASSPIGQGFYGYTF
TRBJ1-2,TRBV19,NA,NA,TGTGCCAGTAGTTCCGACTCCTATAACTATGGCTACACCTTC,CASSSDSYNYGYTF
TRBJ2-1,TRBV28,TRBD2,NA,TGTGCCAGCAGTTCGACTAGCGGTTACAATGAGCAGTTCTTC,CASSSTSGYNEQFF
TRBJ1-2,TRBV5-4,NA,once,TGTGCCAGCAGCTTGGACAGGGTCTCCTATGGCTACACCTTC,CASSLDRVSYGYTF
TRBJ2-1,TRBV11-2,TRBD1,NA,TGTGCCAGCAGCTTACAGGGGGCTACCTACAATGAGCAGTTCTTC,CASSLQGATYNEQFF
TRBJ1-5,TRBV5-3,TRBD1,NA,TGTGCCAGAAGCTCTTCGACAGGGGAGGCCCAGCATTTT,CARSSSTGEAQHF
TRBJ2-5,TRBV30,TRBD1,NA,TGTGCCTGGAGTTCCTCGACAGGGGGCGGGGAGACCCAGTACTTC,CAWSSSTGGGETQYF
TRBJ2-7,TRBV29-1,TRBD1,NA,TGCAGCGGTCGACAGGGTTCGGGTGAGCAGTACTTC,CSGRQGSGEQYF
TRBJ1-4,TRBV6-5,NA,NA,TGTGCCAGCAGTTACCCGGACAGAGGACTGTTTTTT,CASSYPDRGLFF
TRBJ1-2,TRBV7-8,NA,NA,TGTGCCAGCAGCTTCGCAGATTCTAACTATGGCTACACCTTC,CASSFADSNYGYTF
TRBJ1-6,TRBV5-1,NA,few,TGCGCCAGCAGCGTAGGGGATAGGGCACCCCTCCACTTT,CASSVGDRAPLHF
TRBJ2-2,TRBV5-1,NA,NA,TGCGCCAGCAGCTTACCGCTGGACAGCAACACCGGGGAGCTGTTTTTT,CASSLPLDSNTGELFF